Below, 18 T cell receptor beta chains from the same sample are listed, as sequenced in a study of CD8 T cells in ankylosing spondylitis. Each CDR3 protein gets one entry after TCRdb re-called the 5' RACE reads with MiXCR. The sample has approximately 45,000 distinct CDR3 sequences, over 3.5% seen once. Source material: blood, either unsorted or a sorted T cell fraction (not recorded which). Every receptor here comes from a female donor with ankylosing spondylitis or in good health (not recorded which).

This clonotype was observed at least ten times. The genes are TRBV21-1 and TRBJ2-1; the table's D call, TRBD1, was not checked against the DNA. TRBV21-1 is shown as a pseudogene. The CDR3 has 16 amino acids. CDR3 bases: TGTGCCAGCAGCATAAAGGGGGGGGGGCCAAACAATGAGCAGTTCTTC. Encoded protein: CASSIKGGGPNNEQFF.

J is TRBJ2-2 and V is TRBV9; 8 bases match TRBD1. There are 16 residues in the CDR3. Germline CDR1 reads SGDLS; CDR2 reads YYNGEE. The V and J ends lost 3 bases and 1 base, in that order; junction bases with no gene match: 5. CDR3 sequence (DNA): TGTGCCAGCAGCGCTCGGACAGGGCTGAACACCGGGGAGCTGTTTTTT. Translation: CASSARTGLNTGELFF.

This clonotype appeared many times. This rearrangement joins TRBV9 to TRBJ2-5, with 8 bases that match TRBD2. The CDR3 contains 16 residues. The V gene end was trimmed by 1 base and the J gene end by 4 bases; junction bases not matched to a gene: 9. The germline CDR1 and CDR2 sequences are SGDLS and YYNGEE. CDR3 nucleotide sequence: TGTGCCAGCAGCGTAATGGGAGGGACTAGGTCAGAGACCCAGTACTTC. It yields the protein CASSVMGGTRSETQYF.

This clonotype was counted many times. The rearrangement joins TRBV9 to TRBJ2-1, with 10 bases lining up with TRBD1. J was trimmed by 4 bases and V by 1 base; bases with no gene match: 5. This CDR3 has 16 amino acids. Germline V gene sequence: CDR1 SGDLS, CDR2 YYNGEE. This CDR3 reads CASSVWGQGTYNEQFF. The CDR3, as DNA: TGTGCCAGCAGCGTATGGGGACAGGGGACATACAATGAGCAGTTCTTC.

Many counts were recorded for this clonotype. The chain joins TRBV9 to TRBJ1-2, with D perhaps TRBD1 (5 bases). The CDR3 length is 16 residues. Trimming took off 3 bases at V and 0 bases at J, with 15 bases between the two ends. The germline gives CDR1 SGDLS, CDR2 YYNGEE. CDR3 in DNA: TGTGCCAGCAGCGGTACAGGTCGGACGGCTAACTATGGCTACACCTTC. It specifies CASSGTGRTANYGYTF.

This clonotype is labeled as medium-sized. The chain joins TRBV9 to TRBJ1-5; unclear D gene. V gave up 0 bases and J gave up 4 bases, with 5 bases separating them. Germline loops: CDR1 SGDLS, CDR2 YYNGEE. The CDR3 is made up of 13 amino acids. CDR3 residues: CASSVGPNQPQHF. CDR3 nucleotide sequence: TGTGCCAGCAGCGTAGGCCCGAATCAGCCCCAGCATTTT.

This clonotype was observed many times. The chain combines TRBV9 with TRBJ2-3; 7 bases map to TRBD2. Germline loops: CDR1 SGDLS, CDR2 YYNGEE. This CDR3 spans 16 amino acids. V shed 0 bases and J 1 base; nucleotides not matched to a gene: 5. As DNA, the CDR3 is TGTGCCAGCAGCGTAGGTACTAGCGCCGGCACAGATACGCAGTATTTT. This gives the protein CASSVGTSAGTDTQYF.

This clonotype has a count of ten or more. This chain connects TRBV9 to TRBJ1-3; D possibly corresponds to TRBD1 (5 bases). From germline, CDR1 is SGDLS and CDR2 YYNGEE. V lost 3 bases and J 0 bases, leaving 13 bases between the germline ends. This CDR3 contains 16 residues. CDR3 loop: CASSAPRTTSGNTIYF. CDR3 in DNA: TGTGCCAGCAGCGCCCCCCGGACAACCTCTGGAAACACCATATATTTT. Based on the CDR3 plus reference TRBV9 and TRBJ1-3, the full variable domain is DSGVTQTPKHLITATGQRVTLRCSPRSGDLSVYWYQQSLDQGLQFLIQYYNGEERAKGNILERFSAQQFPDLHSELNLSSLELGDSALYFCASSAPRTTSGNTIYFGEGSWLTVV.

This clonotype has at least ten counts. The chain uses TRBV9 and TRBJ2-5; no firm D call. Trimming removed 0 bases from V and 5 bases from J, with 8 bases in between. The CDR3 sequence is 13 residues long. Germline V gene data show CDR1 as SGDLS and CDR2 as YYNGEE. The CDR3 reads CASSVAQEETQYF. The CDR3 DNA sequence: TGTGCCAGCAGCGTAGCCCAAGAGGAGACCCAGTACTTC.

This clonotype was detected ten times or more. The V call is TRBV9, the J call TRBJ1-2; D ambiguous. V lost 6 bases to trimming and J lost 5 bases, with 14 bases between them. Germline lookup yields CDR1 SGDLS and CDR2 YYNGEE. This CDR3 is built from 13 residues. CDR3 nucleotides: TGTGCCAGCACCCCCGGGCGTGGGTATGGCTACACCTTC. Amino acid sequence: CASTPGRGYGYTF.

This clonotype was counted ten times or more. The V and J genes are TRBV9 and TRBJ1-3; D call uncertain. Germline CDR1 and CDR2: SGDLS and YYNGEE. Deletions cut 3 bases from V and 4 bases from J, with 11 bases between. This CDR3 has 14 amino acids. The CDR3 sequence: CASSATNRGNTIYF. The DNA of the CDR3 is TGTGCCAGCAGCGCGACGAATCGGGGAAACACCATATATTTT.

This clonotype was seen many times. The chain joins TRBV9 to TRBJ2-2; D uncertain. The CDR3 has 14 residues. Per the germline V gene, CDR1 is SGDLS and CDR2 is YYNGEE. V was cut by 0 bases and J by 3 bases, with 6 bases left in between. The CDR3 sequence is CASSVVQDTGELFF. CDR3 in DNA: TGTGCCAGCAGCGTAGTGCAGGACACCGGGGAGCTGTTTTTT. Combining the CDR3 with reference TRBV9 and TRBJ2-2 gives the whole variable domain DSGVTQTPKHLITATGQRVTLRCSPRSGDLSVYWYQQSLDQGLQFLIQYYNGEERAKGNILERFSAQQFPDLHSELNLSSLELGDSALYFCASSVVQDTGELFFGEGSRLTVL.

In its sample, this clonotype is medium-sized. This sequence joins TRBV9 and TRBJ1-4; D perhaps matches TRBD1 (5 bases). CDR1 SGDLS and CDR2 YYNGEE come from the germline V gene. The ends were cut back, 0 bases at V and 8 bases at J, with 14 bases in the middle. This CDR3 has 15 residues. The CDR3 region has the DNA TGTGCCAGCAGCGTAGACGGGGCCCGTCCGGAAAAACTGTTTTTT. Its translation: CASSVDGARPEKLFF.

This clonotype was recorded many times. This sequence joins TRBV9 and TRBJ1-2; D is uncertain. Germline CDR1 is SGDLS and CDR2 is YYNGEE. Trimming took off 0 bases at V and 4 bases at J, with 7 bases between the two ends. CDR3 size: 13 residues. In nucleotides, the CDR3 is TGTGCCAGCAGCGTAGAGTACGGCTATGGCTACACCTTC. It yields the protein CASSVEYGYGYTF.

This clonotype appeared many times. The chain couples TRBV9 to TRBJ2-7, with a tentative D call TRBD1 (6 bases). The ends were cut back, 3 bases at V and 5 bases at J, with 18 bases in the middle. Germline V gene sequence: CDR1 SGDLS, CDR2 YYNGEE. The CDR3 loop spans 15 amino acids. CDR3 nucleotides: TGTGCCAGCAGCGCCGGTGGGACACCGTGGGACGAGCAGTACTTC. The encoded protein is CASSAGGTPWDEQYF.

This clonotype was counted many times. The genes are TRBV9 and TRBJ2-3; D gene uncertain. Germline values: CDR1 SGDLS, CDR2 YYNGEE. The CDR3 consists of 15 residues. Trimming stripped 0 bases from V and 2 bases from J, with 10 bases between. The CDR3 protein is CASSVEGSLTDTQYF. CDR3 nucleotide sequence: TGTGCCAGCAGCGTAGAGGGCAGCCTCACAGATACGCAGTATTTT.

This clonotype was seen ten or more times. The chain has TRBV9 and TRBJ2-3, with 8 bases identical to TRBD2. This CDR3 has 14 amino acids. Germline values: CDR1 SGDLS, CDR2 YYNGEE. V was clipped by 3 bases and J by 5 bases; unmatched bases: 5. Written as DNA, the CDR3 is TGTGCCAGCAGCGCCGCGGGGGGCAAAGATACGCAGTATTTT. This gives the protein CASSAAGGKDTQYF.

By share, this clonotype counts as medium-sized. J is TRBJ1-2 and V is TRBV9; D gene ambiguous. The V end lost 2 bases, the J end lost 3 bases, and 11 bases lay between the germline ends. This CDR3 comprises 14 residues. The germline gives CDR1 SGDLS, CDR2 YYNGEE. The CDR3 reads CASSVAGGDYGYTF. CDR3 DNA: TGTGCCAGCAGCGTGGCAGGAGGAGACTATGGCTACACCTTC.